The clone carrying this T cell receptor beta chain has more than one count but fewer than ten. What it binds is not known. The entry originates in a study of cytomegalovirus exposure and HLA in healthy donors. Whole-study results and caveats: Immune exposure information comprised only CMV serostatus. Later on, an analysis showed TCR association rates differing by HLA locus, with DRB1 the most and HLA-C the fewest. Later on, an analysis found that several of the most significant clusters appeared to be linked to common viral pathogens, which included parvovirus B19. Later analysis showed most CMV-associated TCR beta chains appearing HLA-restricted.

The CDR3 is 16 amino acids. Losses at the gene ends were 4 bases for V and 4 bases for J; bases not matched to a gene: 9. Germline values: CDR1 LNHNV, CDR2 YYDKDF (reference sequence). The PCR contained 60 Vbeta and 13 Jbeta primers. Assay used: immunoSEQ multiplex PCR; TCRdb lists only in-frame clones, some missing. Among about 120,000 clones listed, more than 55% were seen once. J is TRBJ2-2 and V is TRBV15; 7 bases are shared with TRBD1. The receptor comes from a man between 18 and 29 years old in good health and CMV-seronegative. The sample was PBMCs. CDR3 region: CATSKTQGPGTGELFF. The CDR3 nucleotides are TGTGCCACCAGCAAAACACAGGGGCCAGGCACCGGGGAGCTGTTTTTT.